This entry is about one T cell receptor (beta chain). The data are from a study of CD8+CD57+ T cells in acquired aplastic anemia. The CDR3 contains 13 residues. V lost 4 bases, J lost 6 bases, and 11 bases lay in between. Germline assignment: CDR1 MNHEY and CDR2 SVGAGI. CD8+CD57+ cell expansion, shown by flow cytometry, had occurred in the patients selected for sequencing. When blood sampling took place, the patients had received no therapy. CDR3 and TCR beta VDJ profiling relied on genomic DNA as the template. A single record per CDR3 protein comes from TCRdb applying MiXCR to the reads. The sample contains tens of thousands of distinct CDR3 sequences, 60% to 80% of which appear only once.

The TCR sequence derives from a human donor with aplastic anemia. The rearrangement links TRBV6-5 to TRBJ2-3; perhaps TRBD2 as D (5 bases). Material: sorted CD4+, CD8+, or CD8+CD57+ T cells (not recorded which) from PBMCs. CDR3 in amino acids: CASSSPRGDTQYF. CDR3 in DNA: TGTGCCAGCAGTTCCCCTAGAGGGGATACGCAGTATTTT.